Listed below are T cell receptor beta chains from one sample, sequenced in a study of blood T cell repertoires in COVID-19. Method: immunoSEQ multiplex PCR; TCRdb's copy keeps in-frame clones and lacks some. The sample contains hundreds of thousands of clones, 70% to 90% of which appear only once. Sample: PBMCs or T cells enriched from blood (not recorded which). The receptors originated from a woman in her thirties or forties who had recovered from COVID-19. Both conserved end residues are part of each CDR3. The order of the fields is clone size, V gene, D gene, J gene, CDR3 DNA, CDR3 protein. D genes are given only for firm matches. The size entry is marked missing in some rows and otherwise reads once, few, many or a size class.

clone_size: .; v_call: TRBV30; d_call: TRBD1; j_call: TRBJ1-4; cdr3_nt: TGTGCCTGGAGTCTCAGGGGGCTTGATGAAAAACTGTTTTTT; cdr3_aa: CAWSLRGLDEKLFF
clone_size: .; v_call: TRBV10-3; d_call: TRBD1; j_call: TRBJ1-5; cdr3_nt: TGTGCCACCCAGGGGGCGCAGACCCAGCCCCAGCATTTT; cdr3_aa: CATQGAQTQPQHF
clone_size: few; v_call: TRBV29-1; d_call: .; j_call: TRBJ1-1; cdr3_nt: TGCAGCGCCTCAAAGGGGCAGACGAACACTGAAGCTTTCTTT; cdr3_aa: CSASKGQTNTEAFF
clone_size: few; v_call: TRBV3-1/TRBV3-2; d_call: TRBD2; j_call: TRBJ2-5; cdr3_nt: TGTGCCAGCAGTCGTCGGACTAGCGGGGTTAAGGAGACCCAGTACTTC; cdr3_aa: CASSRRTSGVKETQYF
clone_size: once; v_call: TRBV30; d_call: .; j_call: TRBJ2-5; cdr3_nt: TGTGCCTGGGCTCAGGGAGAGACCCAGTACTTC; cdr3_aa: CAWAQGETQYF
clone_size: .; v_call: TRBV25-1; d_call: .; j_call: TRBJ2-2; cdr3_nt: TGTGCCAGCAGTATACAAGCGGGCACCGGGGAGCTGTTTTTT; cdr3_aa: CASSIQAGTGELFF
clone_size: .; v_call: TRBV7-9; d_call: .; j_call: TRBJ2-7; cdr3_nt: TGTGCCAGCAGCTTACCCATACCAGGGGACTACGAGCAGTACTTC; cdr3_aa: CASSLPIPGDYEQYF
clone_size: .; v_call: TRBV19; d_call: TRBD1; j_call: TRBJ2-7; cdr3_nt: TGTGCCAGTAGTACCTCGGGACAGGGGGTAGGGCAGTACTTC; cdr3_aa: CASSTSGQGVGQYF
clone_size: .; v_call: TRBV7-9; d_call: TRBD1; j_call: TRBJ1-2; cdr3_nt: TGTGCCAGCACTCCCGAGACCGGACAGGGGGCTTTAGTTGGCTACACCTTC; cdr3_aa: CASTPETGQGALVGYTF
clone_size: .; v_call: TRBV5-1; d_call: .; j_call: TRBJ2-1; cdr3_nt: TGCGCCAGCAGCTTGGAAGGGGGAAGGAACAATGAGCAGTTCTTC; cdr3_aa: CASSLEGGRNNEQFF
clone_size: .; v_call: TRBV15; d_call: .; j_call: TRBJ2-7; cdr3_nt: TGTGCCACCAGCACCGGACACTCCTACGAGCAGTACTTC; cdr3_aa: CATSTGHSYEQYF
clone_size: .; v_call: TRBV30; d_call: TRBD2; j_call: TRBJ2-7; cdr3_nt: TGTGCCTGGAGTCTACTAGCGGGAGCCTACGAGCAGTACTTC; cdr3_aa: CAWSLLAGAYEQYF
clone_size: .; v_call: TRBV6-5; d_call: .; j_call: TRBJ1-6; cdr3_nt: TGTGCCAGCAGACCCCAGGGAGGGGTTTCACCCCTCCACTTT; cdr3_aa: CASRPQGGVSPLHF
clone_size: .; v_call: TRBV6-5; d_call: TRBD1; j_call: TRBJ2-1; cdr3_nt: TGTGCCAGCAGTTACGCGGGACAGGGATACATTGAGCAGTTCTTC; cdr3_aa: CASSYAGQGYIEQFF
clone_size: .; v_call: TRBV5-8; d_call: .; j_call: TRBJ1-2; cdr3_nt: TGTGCCAGCAGCTTCAAAGGGGCCGACTATGGCTACACCTTC; cdr3_aa: CASSFKGADYGYTF
clone_size: .; v_call: TRBV5-1; d_call: .; j_call: TRBJ1-1; cdr3_nt: TGCGCCAGCAGCTTGGAGGTCGGGGTGAACACTGAAGCTTTCTTT; cdr3_aa: CASSLEVGVNTEAFF
clone_size: .; v_call: TRBV19; d_call: .; j_call: TRBJ1-2; cdr3_nt: TGTGCCAGTAGCCGAGACCTCCAGGGACTCTATGGCTACACCTTC; cdr3_aa: CASSRDLQGLYGYTF
clone_size: .; v_call: TRBV28; d_call: .; j_call: TRBJ1-3; cdr3_nt: TGTGCCAGCAGTTTAGGCATAACAAACACCATATATTTT; cdr3_aa: CASSLGITNTIYF
clone_size: .; v_call: TRBV6-5; d_call: TRBD2; j_call: TRBJ2-3; cdr3_nt: TGTGCCACCAGAACTAGCGGGAGCACAGATACGCAGTATTTT; cdr3_aa: CATRTSGSTDTQYF
clone_size: .; v_call: TRBV7-3; d_call: .; j_call: TRBJ2-1; cdr3_nt: TGTGCCAGCAGCTTAAACCGTGCGGGGAGTTTGAATGAGCAGTTCTTC; cdr3_aa: CASSLNRAGSLNEQFF
clone_size: once; v_call: TRBV6-2/TRBV6-3; d_call: TRBD1; j_call: TRBJ1-1; cdr3_nt: TGTGCCAGCAGTCGGGACAGGGGGCGGAACACTGAAGCTTTCTTT; cdr3_aa: CASSRDRGRNTEAFF
clone_size: .; v_call: TRBV6-5; d_call: .; j_call: TRBJ1-2; cdr3_nt: TGTGCCAGCAGTCCCTCGGGGGGCGCGGGGGGCTACACCTTC; cdr3_aa: CASSPSGGAGGYTF
clone_size: .; v_call: TRBV28; d_call: TRBD1; j_call: TRBJ1-2; cdr3_nt: TGTGCCAGCAGTTCTGGCAGGGGGCGCGATGGCTACACCTTC; cdr3_aa: CASSSGRGRDGYTF
clone_size: .; v_call: TRBV7-2; d_call: .; j_call: TRBJ2-2; cdr3_nt: TGTGCCAGCAGCTTAGAGGGGGGGCCCGGCGGGGAGCTGTTTTTT; cdr3_aa: CASSLEGGPGGELFF
clone_size: once; v_call: TRBV11-3; d_call: .; j_call: TRBJ1-1; cdr3_nt: TGTGCCAGCAGCCCCGGGGGGTCTATCACTGAAGCTTTCTTT; cdr3_aa: CASSPGGSITEAFF
clone_size: .; v_call: TRBV4-3; d_call: .; j_call: TRBJ2-5; cdr3_nt: TGCGCCAGCAGCCAATCCCGGGGAGAGACCCAGTACTTC; cdr3_aa: CASSQSRGETQYF